This T cell receptor (beta chain) was retrieved from a study of shared clonotypes between healthy human individuals. Comment on this clone: Its antigen is as yet unknown.

CDR1 is MNHEY and CDR2 is SVGAGI in the germline V gene. CDR3 length equals 14 residues. Trimming left V 4 bases short and J 5 bases short, with 12 bases between. Deep level was the assay's run setting. Data came from immunoSEQ multiplex PCR; TCRdb stores just in-frame clones and leaves some out. The sample consists of some 2 million clones, approximately 95% of them appearing once. General study results and limits: Sequencing of the sorted subsets was shown by rarefaction to be incomplete despite large depth.

This receptor was obtained from a man between 18 and 35 years old in good health. Sequences were obtained from naive CD4+ T cells sorted from blood. Subset indicated: CD45RA+ positively selected. This sequence joins TRBV6-5 and TRBJ2-1; D not certain. Written as DNA, the CDR3 is TGTGCCAGCAGTTGGGGTCTAGGGAACAATGAGCAGTTCTTC. It is translated as CASSWGLGNNEQFF.